This paragraph covers one TCR beta chain sequence. Its antigen is unidentified. The sample originates from a study of identifying expanded T cells in peripheral blood. Whole-study results and caveats: Technical replicates showed roughly 1.2 changed clones; approximately 2 weeks roughly 18; four weeks 19. Clone count variance between roughly two-week samples rose with total template count.

The CDR3 extends over 13 amino acids. J was trimmed by 5 bases and V by 5 bases; bases with no gene match: 5. Germline assignment: CDR1 SGHAT and CDR2 FQDESV (reference sequence). During the collection period, no donor immune events like infections were recorded. Produced via immunoSEQ multiplex PCR; TCRdb's table is partial and in-frame only. The sample yields approximately 97,000 clones, approximately 88% seen once. Source material: blood. This rearrangement joins TRBV11-1 to TRBJ2-7; 8 nucleotides align to TRBD1. The sequence was obtained from a person aged 18 to 69 in good health. CDR3 sequence reads: CASSPRTGHEQYF. The CDR3 nucleotides read TGTGCCAGCAGCCCCCGGACAGGGCACGAGCAGTACTTC.